This entry concerns a single TCR beta chain. This clone was recorded a few times. Its recognized antigen is unknown. Base qualities are not recorded, but no much larger clone differs from it by a single base. This entry is derived from a study of T cell responses to AZD1222 COVID-19 vaccine (dated by TCRdb to the early 2020s). Looking at the study overall: TCR sequencing was performed for fewer than 250 trial participants, of whom around 200 were given two doses of AZD1222 and approximately 25 were given two doses of MenACWY control vaccine. Enrollment into the trials was organized by age into subgroups of 18-55, 56-69 and 70-plus years, and those subgroups contained roughly 150, 30 and 60 TCR-sequenced participants, respectively. The paper as a whole reports these results and caveats: A significant rise in spike-specific TCR breadth and depth was observed after two AZD1222 doses relative to day 0 and relative to MenACWY recipients. No day 14 peak-response samples were available, so repertoires were characterized only after the peak T cell response. The 56-69-year group was small, and its depth increase did not reach significance, likely because of low power. CD4 TCRs associated with the vaccine covered the entire spike protein, and the dominant responses were in regions 160-218 and 743-854. Conclusions about previously exposed vaccinees are limited, since just a handful of AZD1222 recipients were seropositive for SARS-CoV-2 at baseline. Nearly half of unique spike-specific TCRs reportedly recognized epitopes outside regions mutated in the B.1.351 and B.1.1.7 variants. Most participants were white British and females outnumbered males, and the authors suggested that clonal diversity may have been underestimated.

Its CDR3 holds 12 amino acids, cysteine through phenylalanine. Solely the CDR3 DNA is kept, with 36 bases framed from the first base. Trimming at the junction amounts to 0 bases on V and 10 bases on J, and the germline ends lie 7 bases apart. CDR1 SGHRS and CDR2 YFSETQ were looked up in the germline V gene. The time point label, read with the paper, signifies: about 28 days (+/-7) after the second vaccine dose. AZD1222 recipients with second doses at about 4 weeks or about 12 weeks were pooled, because spike-specific TCR depth and breadth did not differ between schedules. The vaccinee samples were drawn from two UK trials, COV001 and COV002, one of which was a single-blind randomized controlled phase 2/3 trial testing AZD1222 (ChAdOx1 nCoV-19) in healthy adults. For TCRbeta chain sequencing, PBMC samples were collected from trial participants at day 0 and at day 28 after the second dose. The CDR3 regions of human TCRbeta chains were subjected to immunosequencing. The study's processing was this. TCRs in the repertoires were matched against a reference library of SARS-CoV-2-specific TCRs that had been generated with the MIRA antigen-specificity platform. Breadth meant the fraction of unique TCRs that were SARS-CoV-2-associated, whereas depth meant the fraction of total T cells that were SARS-CoV-2-associated. Using the MIRA data, each spike-specific TCR was mapped to the spike region that the TCR reacts to and placed in a CD4 or CD8 class. Log10-transformed breadth and depth values were compared by one-way ANOVA with Sidak's multiple comparisons tests. In its TCRdb copy, this immuneACCESS table keeps in-frame sequences only and misses some clones. Where compared with another copy, unresolved V genes explain less than half of these, and the others have no known cause. That table furnishes V, J and clone size, whereas the DNA furnished D and trimming. The table for this sample lists about 93,000 clones; around 87% of them were counted only once. The ten largest clones add up to more than 2% of the sample.

The sequence joins TRBV5-1 to TRBJ1-4, with the identity of the D gene unclear. The specimen was peripheral blood, collected 28 days after the second AZD1222 dose. The sequence came from an adult who received the AZD1222 COVID-19 vaccine. The base sequence is TGCGCCAGCAGCTTGGAAGTCGGAAAACTGTTTTTT. The encoded protein is CASSLEVGKLFF. The variable domain in full, with residues beyond the CDR3 obtained from the reference TRBV5-1 and TRBJ1-4 genes, is KAGVTQTPRYLIKTRGQQVTLSCSPISGHRSVSWYQQTPGQGLQFLFEYFSETQRNKGNFPGRFSGRQFSNSRSEMNVSTLELGDSALYLCASSLEVGKLFFGSGTQLSVL.